The T cell receptor (beta chain) under discussion was sequenced for a study of PD-1 blockade in mismatch repair-deficient tumors. Study at large: Enrolled about 2013-2017, patients had progressing, pretreated mismatch repair-deficient cancers of 12 types.

This clone has a single count. Its antigen is still unknown. The table came from immunoSEQ multiplex PCR; TCRdb's copy has only in-frame clones and leaves some out. The sample has 39,000 or so clones, roughly 88% seen once; the top ten hold about 1%. Whole-study results and caveats: Tumor-resident clones, often absent from pretreatment blood, expanded after pembrolizumab and then contracted.

PCR or immunohistochemistry showed mismatch repair deficiency in every enrolled patient. The TCR-sequenced patients were three responders to pembrolizumab. This CDR3 region has 14 residues. V trimming: 3 bases; J trimming: 4 bases; junction bases outside the gene matches: 3. Looked up from germline, CDR1 is LNHDA and CDR2 is SQIVND (reference sequence). The source is an adult with mismatch repair-deficient cancer. The J gene is TRBJ1-5, the V gene TRBV19; 7 bases fit TRBD1. The sample was PBMCs, taken roughly 40 weeks after starting pembrolizumab. This CDR3 reads CASSIRDSNQPQHF. The CDR3 coding sequence is TGTGCCAGTAGTATCCGGGACAGTAATCAGCCCCAGCATTTT. The whole variable domain, remainder taken from reference TRBV19 and TRBJ1-5, is DGGITQSPKYLFRKEGQNVTLSCEQNLNHDAMYWYRQDPGQGLRLIYYSQIVNDFQKGDIAEGYSVSREKKESFPLTVTSAQKNPTAFYLCASSIRDSNQPQHFGDGTRLSIL.